This note documents a single T cell receptor beta chain sequence. The antigen is not known. The junction departs from the called germline gene at one end, perhaps through a read error. This entry belongs to a study of T-cell memory formation after mild COVID-19. About the research overall: TCR clustering was largely donor specific. General observations from the study: What remained unconfirmed was the SARS-CoV-2 specificity of second-wave clones peaking on day 37. Largely, contracting CD4+ clones fell within CM and EM, and contracting CD8+ clones within EMRA.

Amplification by 5'RACE using constant-segment primers produced TCR alpha and TCR beta cDNA libraries that carried sample barcodes and UMIs. TCRdb re-analysed the 5' RACE reads in MiXCR, keeping a single row per CDR3 protein. The repertoire has roughly 150,000 distinct CDR3 sequences, 11% to 15% of them found once; the top ten carry around 28%. This CDR3 spans 15 amino acids. The germline V gene encodes CDR1 SSHAT and CDR2 FNYEAQ (reference sequence). The sequence came from an adult woman who had mild COVID-19 (a few samples of this study predate the infection). Cell type and time point are not known. Sample: PBMCs or a T cell subset sorted from them (not recorded which). This chain joins TRBV7-7 and TRBJ2-7, with 8 bases aligning to TRBD1. The CDR3: CASSLKRQGSYEQYF. The CDR3, as DNA: TGTGCTAGCAGCTTAAAAAGACAGGGGTCATACGAGCAGTACTTC.